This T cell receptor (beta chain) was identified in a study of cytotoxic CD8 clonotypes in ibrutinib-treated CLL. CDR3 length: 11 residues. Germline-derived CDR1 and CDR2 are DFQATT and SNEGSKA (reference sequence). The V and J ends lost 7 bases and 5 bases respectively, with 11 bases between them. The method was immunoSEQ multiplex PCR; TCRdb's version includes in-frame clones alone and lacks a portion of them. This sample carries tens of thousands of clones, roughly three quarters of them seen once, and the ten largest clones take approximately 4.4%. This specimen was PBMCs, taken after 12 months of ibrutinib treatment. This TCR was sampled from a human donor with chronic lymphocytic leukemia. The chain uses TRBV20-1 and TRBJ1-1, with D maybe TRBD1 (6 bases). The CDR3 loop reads CSGAQGTEAFF. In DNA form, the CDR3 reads TGCAGTGGGGCGCAGGGGACTGAAGCTTTCTTT.